The TCR beta chain described here comes from a study of T cell responses to AZD1222 COVID-19 vaccine. The germline V gene has CDR1 MNHEY and CDR2 SVGAGI. V gave up 7 bases and J gave up 2 bases, with 12 bases separating them. This CDR3 spans 13 amino acids. The table came from immunoSEQ multiplex PCR; TCRdb's copy has only in-frame clones and leaves some out. The table shows roughly 180,000 clones, with approximately 90% occurring only once. This rearrangement joins TRBV6-5 to TRBJ2-7; D gene ambiguous. The starting material was peripheral blood, obtained on day 0 of AZD1222 vaccination. This receptor was identified in an adult in good health. As DNA, the CDR3 is TGTGCCAGCACCACATGGGATACCTACGAGCAGTACTTC. Amino acid sequence: CASTTWDTYEQYF.